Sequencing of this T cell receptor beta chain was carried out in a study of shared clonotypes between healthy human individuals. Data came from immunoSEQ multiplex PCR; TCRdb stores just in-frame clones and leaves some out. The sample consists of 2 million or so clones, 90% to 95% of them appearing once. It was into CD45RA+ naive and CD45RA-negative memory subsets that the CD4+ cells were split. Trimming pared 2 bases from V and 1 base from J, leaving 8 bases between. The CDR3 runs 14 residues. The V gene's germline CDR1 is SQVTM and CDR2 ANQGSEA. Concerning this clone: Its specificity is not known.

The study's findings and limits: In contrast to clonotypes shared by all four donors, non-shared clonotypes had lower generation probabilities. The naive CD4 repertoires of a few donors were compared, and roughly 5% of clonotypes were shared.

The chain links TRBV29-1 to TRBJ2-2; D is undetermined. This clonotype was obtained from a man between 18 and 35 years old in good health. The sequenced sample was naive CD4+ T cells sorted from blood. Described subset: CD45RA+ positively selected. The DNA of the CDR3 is TGCAGCGTTGAAATACAGCGGAACACCGGGGAGCTGTTTTTT. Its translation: CSVEIQRNTGELFF.